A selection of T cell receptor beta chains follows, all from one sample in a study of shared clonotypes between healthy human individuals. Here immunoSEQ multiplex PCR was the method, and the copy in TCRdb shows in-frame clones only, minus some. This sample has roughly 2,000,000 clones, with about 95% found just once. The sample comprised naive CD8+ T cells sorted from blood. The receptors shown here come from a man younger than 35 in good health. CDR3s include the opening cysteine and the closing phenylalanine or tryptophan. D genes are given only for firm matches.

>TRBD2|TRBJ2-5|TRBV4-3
TGCGCCAGCAGCCAAGGACTAGCGGTCCAAGAGACCCAGTACTTC
CASSQGLAVQETQYF
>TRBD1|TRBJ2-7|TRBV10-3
TGTGCCAGTTGGGACAGGGGTCTTACTAGCTCCTACGAGCAGTACTTC
CASWDRGLTSSYEQYF
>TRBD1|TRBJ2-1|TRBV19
TGTGCCAGTAGTGAGGCAGGGGGCAATGAGCAGTTCTTC
CASSEAGGNEQFF
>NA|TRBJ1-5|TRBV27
TGTGCCAGCAGTTCCTCCGACCCGTCCTTTAGCAATCAGCCCCAGCATTTT
CASSSSDPSFSNQPQHF
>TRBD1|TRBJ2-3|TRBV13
TGTGCCAGCAGCCTAGAGGGGGCCGGCACAGATACGCAGTATTTT
CASSLEGAGTDTQYF
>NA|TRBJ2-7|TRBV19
TGTGCCACCAAAGACCCCTCCGGGGACCCCTACGAGCAGTACTTC
CATKDPSGDPYEQYF
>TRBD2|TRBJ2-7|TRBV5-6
TGTGCCAGCTCCCCTAGCGGGGCGTACGAGCAGTACTTC
CASSPSGAYEQYF
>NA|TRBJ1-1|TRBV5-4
TGTGCCAGCAGCTTGGACTCTCTGGGGACTGAAGCTTTCTTT
CASSLDSLGTEAFF
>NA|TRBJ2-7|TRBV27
TGTGCCAGCAGTTTAGTTGGGGCCGACGAGCAGTACTTC
CASSLVGADEQYF
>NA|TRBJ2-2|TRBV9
TGTGCCAGCAGTCATAACACCGGGGAGCTGTTTTTT
CASSHNTGELFF
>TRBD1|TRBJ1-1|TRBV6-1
TGTGCCAGCAGTGGGGGACAGGGGAACACTGAAGCTTTCTTT
CASSGGQGNTEAFF
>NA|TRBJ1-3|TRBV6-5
TGTGCCAGCAGCGATTCCCAGGGGGGAAACACCATATATTTT
CASSDSQGGNTIYF
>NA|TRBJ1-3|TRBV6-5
TGTGCCAGCAGTTACCAGGGCAGCTCTGGAAACACCATATATTTT
CASSYQGSSGNTIYF
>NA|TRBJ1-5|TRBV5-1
TGCGCCAGCAGCTTCGGGGCCCAGCCCCAGCATTTT
CASSFGAQPQHF
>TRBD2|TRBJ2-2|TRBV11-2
TGTGCCAGCAGCTTGACTAGCGGGGGGTGGAACACCGGGGAGCTGTTTTTT
CASSLTSGGWNTGELFF
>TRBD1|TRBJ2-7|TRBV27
TGTGCCAGCAGTGAAGGGCCCGGGACAGGCCGGGGGGAGCAGTACTTC
CASSEGPGTGRGEQYF
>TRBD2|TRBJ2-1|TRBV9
TGTGCCAGCAGCGCTCTAGCGGGAGCGTACAATGAGCAGTTCTTC
CASSALAGAYNEQFF